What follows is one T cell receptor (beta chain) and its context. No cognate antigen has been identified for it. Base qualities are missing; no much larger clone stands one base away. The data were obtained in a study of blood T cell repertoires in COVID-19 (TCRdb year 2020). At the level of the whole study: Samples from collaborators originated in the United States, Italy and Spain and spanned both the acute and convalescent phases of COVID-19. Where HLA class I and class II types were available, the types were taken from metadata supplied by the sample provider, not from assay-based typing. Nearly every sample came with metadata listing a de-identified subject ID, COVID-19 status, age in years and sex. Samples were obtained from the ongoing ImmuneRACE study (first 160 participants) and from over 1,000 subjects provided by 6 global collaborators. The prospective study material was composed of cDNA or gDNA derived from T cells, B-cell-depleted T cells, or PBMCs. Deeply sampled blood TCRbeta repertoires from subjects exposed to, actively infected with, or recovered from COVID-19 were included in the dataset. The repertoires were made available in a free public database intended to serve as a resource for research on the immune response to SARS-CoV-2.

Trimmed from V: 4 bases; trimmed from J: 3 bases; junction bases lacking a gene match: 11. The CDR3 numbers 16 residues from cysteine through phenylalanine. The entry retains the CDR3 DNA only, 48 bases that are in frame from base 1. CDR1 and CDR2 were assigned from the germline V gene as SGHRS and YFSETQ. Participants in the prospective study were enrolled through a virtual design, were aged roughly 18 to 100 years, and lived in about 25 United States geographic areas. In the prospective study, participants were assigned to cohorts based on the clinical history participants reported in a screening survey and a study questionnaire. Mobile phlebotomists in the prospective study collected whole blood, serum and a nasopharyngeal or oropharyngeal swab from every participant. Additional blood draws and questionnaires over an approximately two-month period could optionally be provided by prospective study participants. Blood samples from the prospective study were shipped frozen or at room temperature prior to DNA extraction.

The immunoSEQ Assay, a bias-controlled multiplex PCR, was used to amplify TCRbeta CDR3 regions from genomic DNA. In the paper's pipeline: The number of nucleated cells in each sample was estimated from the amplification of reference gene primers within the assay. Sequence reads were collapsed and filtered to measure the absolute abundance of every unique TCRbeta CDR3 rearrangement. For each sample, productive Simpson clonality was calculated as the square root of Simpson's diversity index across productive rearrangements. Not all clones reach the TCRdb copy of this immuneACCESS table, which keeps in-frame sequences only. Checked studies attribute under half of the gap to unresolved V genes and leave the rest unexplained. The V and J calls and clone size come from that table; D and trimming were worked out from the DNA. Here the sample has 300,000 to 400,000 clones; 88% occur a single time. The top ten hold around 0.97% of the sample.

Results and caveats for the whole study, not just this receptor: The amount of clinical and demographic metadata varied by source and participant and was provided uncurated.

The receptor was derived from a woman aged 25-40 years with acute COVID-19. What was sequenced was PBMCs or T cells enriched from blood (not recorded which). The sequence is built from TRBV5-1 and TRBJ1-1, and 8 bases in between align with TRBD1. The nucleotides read TGCGCCAGCAGCAGAAGACAGGGGAACGGGGACACTGAAGCTTTCTTT. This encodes CASSRRQGNGDTEAFF.